The 28 T cell receptor beta chains below come from one sample, sequenced in a study of T cell responses to AZD1222 COVID-19 vaccine. Libraries were prepared by immunoSEQ multiplex PCR; TCRdb keeps only in-frame clonotypes and omits some of them. The sample yields 95,000 to 100,000 clones, more than 75% seen once. The starting material was peripheral blood, obtained on day 0 of AZD1222 vaccination. These receptors were obtained from an adult in good health.

CDR3 coding DNA: TGCGCCAGCAGCTCCCAAACAGGGGCCGGAAACACCATATATTTT. It codes for CASSSQTGAGNTIYF. The rearrangement links TRBV5-1 to TRBJ1-3; 7 bases are shared with TRBD1. The CDR3 length is 15 residues. V was pared by 3 bases and J by 4 bases, with 7 bases of the junction left unmatched. CDR1 and CDR2 from the germline V gene are SGHRS and YFSETQ.

The chain combines TRBV6-5 with TRBJ1-2, with 7 bases lining up with TRBD1. J gave up 6 bases and V 8 bases, and 15 bases lay outside the gene matches. Germline CDR1 is MNHEY and CDR2 is SVGAGI. The length of the CDR3 is 15 residues. The CDR3 region is CASRRGQVWDNGYTF. CDR3 nucleotides: TGTGCCAGCCGAAGAGGACAGGTGTGGGATAATGGCTACACCTTC.

The gene calls are TRBV5-1 and TRBJ2-2; TRBD1 matches at 8 bases. CDR1 is SGHRS, CDR2 YFSETQ, per germline. V lost 4 bases to trimming and J lost 0 bases; unmatched junction nucleotides: 2. The CDR3 extends over 15 amino acids. This chain's CDR3 is CASSRGQANTGELFF. CDR3 coding DNA: TGCGCCAGCAGCCGGGGACAGGCGAACACCGGGGAGCTGTTTTTT.

This rearrangement joins TRBV29-1 to TRBJ1-2; a weak D match, TRBD1 (5 bases). This CDR3 comprises 13 residues. The V end lost 4 bases, the J end lost 4 bases, and 13 bases lay between the germline ends. Germline assignment: CDR1 SQVTM and CDR2 ANQGSEA. The CDR3 coding sequence is TGCAGCGTTGGCAGGCGACAGAGCTATGGCTACACCTTC. Encoded protein: CSVGRRQSYGYTF.

The rearrangement joins TRBV28 to TRBJ1-5; the D gene is possibly TRBD1 (6 bases). The CDR3 totals 15 residues. The germline CDR1 and CDR2 sequences are MDHEN and SYDVKM. Trimming stripped 7 bases from V and 4 bases from J, with 17 bases between. CDR3 DNA: TGTGCCAGCACTCCCCCCGGGACAATTAATCAGCCCCAGCATTTT. It encodes CASTPPGTINQPQHF.

This clone was seen once. The chain uses TRBV7-8 and TRBJ2-7, with 9 bases identical to TRBD2. This CDR3 contains 16 residues. CDR1 is SGHVS and CDR2 is FQNEAQ in the germline V gene. J lost 5 bases, V lost 3 bases, and 11 bases had no gene match. As DNA, the CDR3 is TGTGCCAGCAGCTTCTATGGCGGGAGGGCTTTCGACGAGCAGTACTTC. Encoded protein: CASSFYGGRAFDEQYF.

The V and J genes are TRBV2 and TRBJ2-1; 9 bases agree with TRBD1. The V segment lost 4 bases and the J segment 6 bases; nucleotides outside the gene matches: 4. The CDR3 spans 14 residues. Germline V gives CDR1 SNHLY, CDR2 FYNNEI. Here the CDR3 DNA reads TGTGCCAGCAGTGGGGGGACAGGGTCCAATGAGCAGTTCTTC. It codes for CASSGGTGSNEQFF.

On this clone itself: The sample has other DNA sequences that encode this CDR3 too. This chain joins TRBV30 and TRBJ1-5; 7 bases map to TRBD1. Germline V lookup: CDR1 GTSNPN, CDR2 SVGIG (reference sequence). The CDR3 is 13 residues long. Germline trimming cut 5 bases from V and 7 bases from J; bases unmatched to any gene: 8. The CDR3 loop reads CAWERQGGQPQHF. As DNA, the CDR3 is TGTGCCTGGGAGAGACAGGGAGGACAGCCCCAGCATTTT.

The chain carries TRBV5-6 and TRBJ2-3; 9 nucleotides match TRBD2. The junction had 9 bases not matched to a gene; V was cut back by 0 bases and J by 4 bases. CDR3 length equals 17 residues. Germline V gives CDR1 SGHDT, CDR2 YYEEEE. CDR3 nucleotide sequence: TGTGCCAGCAGCTTGGGGTTCGCGGGAGGGTTCGCAGATACGCAGTATTTT. Residues: CASSLGFAGGFADTQYF.

This clone was seen once. V gene TRBV6-5 combines with J gene TRBJ2-7, with no clear D. V gave up 10 bases and J gave up 6 bases, with 16 bases separating them. Germline V lookup: CDR1 MNHEY, CDR2 SVGAGI. This CDR3 is 12 amino acids long. CDR3 protein: CATEESQGEQYF. The CDR3 DNA sequence: TGTGCCACCGAGGAGTCCCAAGGCGAGCAGTACTTC.

The V gene is TRBV19, the J gene TRBJ1-6; the D gene is possibly TRBD1 (5 bases). The CDR3 extends over 17 amino acids. Between the trimmed V and J ends, which lost 3 bases and 0 bases, there was a span of 12 bases. CDR1 is LNHDA, CDR2 SQIVND, per germline (reference sequence). The CDR3 protein is CASSMRGMSSYNSPLHF. The CDR3 region has the DNA TGTGCCAGTAGTATGAGGGGCATGAGCTCCTATAATTCACCCCTCCACTTT.

This chain joins TRBV28 and TRBJ1-5; possibly TRBD1 for D (5 bases). Trimming shortened V by 3 bases and J by 4 bases, and 10 bases separated the two germline ends. CDR1 and CDR2 (germline): MDHEN, SYDVKM. This CDR3 has 14 amino acids. This chain's CDR3 is CASSLGQGNQPQHF. The DNA for the CDR3 is TGTGCCAGCAGTTTGGGGCAGGGTAATCAGCCCCAGCATTTT.

The chain couples TRBV7-9 to TRBJ2-1; no reliable D call. V lost 0 bases and J lost 5, with 8 bases in between. The CDR3 has 14 residues. Looked up from germline, CDR1 is SEHNR and CDR2 is FQNEAQ (reference sequence). The DNA of the CDR3 is TGTGCCAGCAGCTTAGCGGCTCTAAACAATGAGCAGTTCTTC. It specifies CASSLAALNNEQFF.

This sequence joins TRBV28 and TRBJ2-7; TRBD1 matches 8 bases. Germline V gives CDR1 MDHEN, CDR2 SYDVKM. V lost 4 bases and J lost 6; bases outside the gene matches: 8. CDR3 length: 14 amino acids. For the CDR3, the DNA is TGTGCCAGCAGTTCCCGGACAGGGTATAGCGAGCAGTACTTC. This codes for CASSSRTGYSEQYF.

This clone was found once. This chain uses TRBV30 with TRBJ1-5, with D perhaps matching TRBD1 (6 bases). Trimming stripped 2 bases from V and 5 bases from J, with 16 bases between. The CDR3 covers 15 residues. Germline CDR1 is GTSNPN and CDR2 is SVGIG (reference sequence). CDR3 region: CAWSRGASRDQPQHF. The CDR3 DNA reads as TGTGCCTGGAGTAGGGGGGCGTCGAGGGATCAGCCCCAGCATTTT.

This chain joins TRBV5-1 and TRBJ1-2; no firm D call. CDR1 is SGHRS and CDR2 is YFSETQ in the germline V gene. Trimming stripped 0 bases from V and 8 bases from J, with 8 bases between. The CDR3 is made up of 12 amino acids. This CDR3 reads CASSLVAEGYTF. In nucleotides, the CDR3 is TGCGCCAGCAGCTTGGTGGCAGAGGGCTACACCTTC.

The chain combines TRBV19 with TRBJ2-1; TRBD1 matches 7 bases. Germline V gene sequence: CDR1 LNHDA, CDR2 SQIVND (reference sequence). Trimming cost V 3 bases and J 6 bases; bases outside gene matches: 8. CDR3 size: 15 residues. CDR3 nucleotide sequence: TGTGCCAGTAGTATTAGAGACAGGGTAGGCAATGAGCAGTTCTTC. Translating gives CASSIRDRVGNEQFF.

This sequence joins TRBV28 and TRBJ1-2, with D maybe TRBD1 (5 bases). This CDR3 is 12 amino acids long. The germline gives CDR1 MDHEN, CDR2 SYDVKM. V shed 5 bases and J shed 11 bases, with 15 bases lying between them. In DNA form, the CDR3 reads TGTGCCAGCAGTCTCAGGGACCACCTTTACACCTTC. Amino acids: CASSLRDHLYTF.

J is TRBJ2-7 and V is TRBV11-2; a weak D match, TRBD1 (5 bases). The ends were cut back, 3 bases at V and 0 bases at J, with 9 bases in the middle. The CDR3 has 14 amino acids. Germline CDR1 and CDR2: SGHAT and FQNNGV. The CDR3 nucleotides read TGTGCCAGCAGCTTCGACAGTAGCTCCTACGAGCAGTACTTC. It encodes CASSFDSSSYEQYF. Together with reference TRBV11-2 and TRBJ2-7, the CDR3 gives the full variable domain: EAGVAQSPRYKIIEKRQSVAFWCNPISGHATLYWYQQILGQGPKLLIQFQNNGVVDDSQLPKDRFSAERLKGVDSTLKIQPAKLEDSAVYLCASSFDSSSYEQYFGPGTRLTVT.

The gene calls are TRBV12-3 or TRBV12-4 and TRBJ2-7; maybe TRBD1 (5 bases). The CDR3 runs to 13 residues. V gave up 6 bases and J gave up 3 bases, with 12 bases separating them. The CDR3 nucleotides are TGTGCCAGCAGAAACAGGACGAACTACGAGCAGTACTTC. Translation gives CASRNRTNYEQYF.

This chain joins TRBV7-6 and TRBJ1-6, with D uncertain. V was cut by 5 bases and J by 7 bases, with 15 bases left in between. The CDR3 runs to 15 residues. CDR1 SGHVS and CDR2 FNYEAQ come from the germline V gene. CDR3 sequence reads: CASSQGWALNSPLHF. In nucleotides, the CDR3 is TGTGCCAGCAGCCAAGGGTGGGCTTTAAATTCACCCCTCCACTTT.

The V call is TRBV30, the J call TRBJ2-7; 9 positions agree with TRBD2. CDR3 length equals 13 residues. CDR1 is GTSNPN, CDR2 SVGIG, per germline (reference sequence). V trimming: 6 bases; J trimming: 1 base; junction bases outside the gene matches: 4. CDR3 sequence reads: CACQTSGSYEQYF. The CDR3 region has the DNA TGTGCCTGCCAAACTAGCGGGTCCTACGAGCAGTACTTC.

The V and J genes are TRBV5-1 and TRBJ2-7; D gene uncertain. Germline-derived CDR1 and CDR2 are SGHRS and YFSETQ. The CDR3 has 13 residues. V was cut by 7 bases and J by 2 bases, with 13 bases left in between. The CDR3: CASGPASTYEQYF. The CDR3 DNA is TGCGCCAGCGGACCAGCCTCAACCTACGAGCAGTACTTC.

This clone has only a few counts. This sequence joins TRBV5-1 and TRBJ2-7; perhaps TRBD1 as D (6 bases). Trimming removed 5 bases at V and 0 bases at J, with 15 bases between. This CDR3 spans 15 amino acids. Germline lookup yields CDR1 SGHRS and CDR2 YFSETQ. CDR3 residues: CASRYGRDTSYEQYF. In DNA, the CDR3 is TGCGCCAGCAGGTACGGCCGGGACACCTCCTACGAGCAGTACTTC.

The chain links TRBV4-1 to TRBJ1-2, with TRBD1 matching 9 bases. Trimming cost V 3 bases and J 1 base; bases outside gene matches: 6. CDR3 length: 16 residues. Germline CDR1 MGHRA, CDR2 YSYEKL. The chain's CDR3 is CASSHTGTGNNYGYTF. The CDR3 DNA sequence: TGCGCCAGCAGCCACACCGGGACAGGGAATAACTATGGCTACACCTTC.

The CDR3 DNA sequence: TGCGCCAGCAGCGGGGACCCGCTATATGGCTACACCTTC. Its protein is CASSGDPLYGYTF. This sequence joins TRBV5-1 and TRBJ1-2, with D possibly matching TRBD1 (5 bases). The V and J ends lost 4 bases and 5 bases respectively, with 12 bases between them. This CDR3 comprises 13 residues. Germline CDR1 is SGHRS and CDR2 is YFSETQ.

The genes are TRBV5-5 and TRBJ1-2; D is undetermined. The CDR3 covers 14 residues. Germline V lookup: CDR1 SGHKS, CDR2 YYEKEE (reference sequence). The V and J ends lost 1 base and 2 bases respectively, with 9 bases between them. CDR3 DNA sequence: TGTGCCAGCAGCTTGTTTGACACCAACTATGGCTACACCTTC. Encoded protein: CASSLFDTNYGYTF.

This rearrangement joins TRBV6-1 to TRBJ2-7; D uncertain. V was clipped by 5 bases and J by 3 bases, with 17 bases between them. The V gene's germline CDR1 is MNHNS and CDR2 SASEGT. The length of the CDR3 is 15 residues. CDR3 DNA: TGTGCCAGCAGTTCCGTCCAAACTCCCTACTACGAGCAGTACTTC. Translation gives CASSSVQTPYYEQYF.